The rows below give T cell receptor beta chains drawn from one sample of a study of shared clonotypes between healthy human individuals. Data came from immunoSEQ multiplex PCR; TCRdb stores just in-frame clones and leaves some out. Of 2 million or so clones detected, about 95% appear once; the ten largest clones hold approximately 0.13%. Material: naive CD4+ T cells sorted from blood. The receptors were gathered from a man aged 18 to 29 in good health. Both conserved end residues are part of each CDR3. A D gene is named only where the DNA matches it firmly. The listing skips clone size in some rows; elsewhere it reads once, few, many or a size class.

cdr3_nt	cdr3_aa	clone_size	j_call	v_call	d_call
TGTGCCAGCAGGGGTGGACAGGGGGCGCGAGCTAATGAAAAACTGTTTTTT	CASRGGQGARANEKLFF	.	TRBJ1-4	TRBV2	TRBD1
TGTGCCAGTAGTACCTACGGCCGGGAAAAACTGTTTTTT	CASSTYGREKLFF	.	TRBJ1-4	TRBV19	.
TGTGCCAGTAGTGTCCGGGACCCCTATAATTCACCCCTCCACTTT	CASSVRDPYNSPLHF	.	TRBJ1-6	TRBV19	.
TGTGCCAGCAGCGTAGATTCTGGAAACACCATATATTTT	CASSVDSGNTIYF	.	TRBJ1-3	TRBV9	.
TGTGCCAGCAGTTCGGACACTGAAGCTTTCTTT	CASSSDTEAFF	.	TRBJ1-1	TRBV6-6	.
TGTGCCATCAGGGACACGGCGACTCTTTACGAGCAGTACTTC	CAIRDTATLYEQYF	.	TRBJ2-7	TRBV10-3	.
TGTGCCAGCCCCGTGGGCAGGGGGGACTATGGCTACACCTTC	CASPVGRGDYGYTF	.	TRBJ1-2	TRBV2	TRBD1
TGCAGCGTTGAAGACAGACGACCCGAGACCACCGGGGAGCTGTTTTTT	CSVEDRRPETTGELFF	.	TRBJ2-2	TRBV29-1	.
TGTGCCAGCTCACCTTCCACGGCGAGTGTTGAAAAACTGTTTTTT	CASSPSTASVEKLFF	once	TRBJ1-4	TRBV18	.
TGTGCCAGCAGGGCGGGACACCCCGGCGGTGAGCAGTTCTTC	CASRAGHPGGEQFF	.	TRBJ2-1	TRBV25-1	.
TGTGCCAGTAGTCTAAACCCGGGGAATGAAAAACTGTTTTTT	CASSLNPGNEKLFF	.	TRBJ1-4	TRBV19	.
TGTGCCAGCAGCCAGACAGGGGGCGGAAGGAACACTGAAGCTTTCTTT	CASSQTGGGRNTEAFF	.	TRBJ1-1	TRBV5-4	TRBD1
TGTGCCAGCACCCCGGGACAGGGGATGGAAAAACTGTTTTTT	CASTPGQGMEKLFF	.	TRBJ1-4	TRBV6-6	TRBD1
TGTGCCAGCAGCGTAAAGGCAGATACGCAGTATTTT	CASSVKADTQYF	.	TRBJ2-3	TRBV9	.
TGTGCCAGCAGCCTCTCCAACAGGGCCGAGCAGTACTTC	CASSLSNRAEQYF	many	TRBJ2-7	TRBV5-4	.
TGTGCCTGGAGTAAGGGACTAGCGGCTCCAGAGACCCAGTACTTC	CAWSKGLAAPETQYF	.	TRBJ2-5	TRBV30	TRBD2
TGTGCCACCAGCAGAGATCCCGGGGCCGAGCAGTACTTC	CATSRDPGAEQYF	.	TRBJ2-7	TRBV15	.
TGTGCCAGCAGTCTACTTAGCAGCACCGGGGAGCTGTTTTTT	CASSLLSSTGELFF	.	TRBJ2-2	TRBV27	.
TGTGCCACGGGGGAAAAACTGTTTTTT	CATGEKLFF	.	TRBJ1-4	TRBV15	.
TGTGCCAGCAGCGCTATTTTGTCGACGTTTATTATGAACACTGAAGCTTTCTTT	CASSAILSTFIMNTEAFF	once	TRBJ1-1	TRBV5-6	.
TGTGCCAGCAGCTTGGTCACAGGGGACACAGATACGCAGTATTTT	CASSLVTGDTDTQYF	once	TRBJ2-3	TRBV5-6	TRBD1
TGTGCCAGCAGAGATATCAACCCCCAAGAGACCCAGTACTTC	CASRDINPQETQYF	.	TRBJ2-5	TRBV6-4	.
TGTGCCAGCAGTACCCGGACAGGAGTTGAAGCTTTCTTT	CASSTRTGVEAFF	.	TRBJ1-1	TRBV28	TRBD1
TGTGCCAGCAGTCCTTTTAGGGGCTTCGGATTCTCCTATAATTCACCCCTCCACTTT	CASSPFRGFGFSYNSPLHF	.	TRBJ1-6	TRBV27	.
TGTGCCAGCAGAGGGGGACTCTCCTACGAGCAGTACTTC	CASRGGLSYEQYF	.	TRBJ2-7	TRBV2	.
TGTGCCAGCAGTGAGGGACAGGTATATAATTCACCCCTCCACTTT	CASSEGQVYNSPLHF	.	TRBJ1-6	TRBV25-1	TRBD1
TGCGCCAGCAGCTTGGGAGGTACTACGGATCAGCCCCAGCATTTT	CASSLGGTTDQPQHF	.	TRBJ1-5	TRBV5-1	.
TGCGCCAGCAGCCAGAGGGCCACTGAAGCTTTCTTT	CASSQRATEAFF	.	TRBJ1-1	TRBV4-1	.
TGTGCCAGCTCACCGTCCTCTGGGGCCAACGTCCTGACTTTC	CASSPSSGANVLTF	.	TRBJ2-6	TRBV18	.
TGTGCCAGCAGCACCCGACTACTAGCGGGAGCTGACGATACGCAGTATTTT	CASSTRLLAGADDTQYF	.	TRBJ2-3	TRBV9	TRBD2
TGTGCCAGCAGTTCCCCGACTAGCGGGGGGGCAGTGCAGTACTTC	CASSSPTSGGAVQYF	.	TRBJ2-7	TRBV28	TRBD2
TGCGCCAGCAGCCTGGGACAGGGGAATAATTCACCCCTCCACTTT	CASSLGQGNNSPLHF	.	TRBJ1-6	TRBV4-1	TRBD1
TGTGCCAGCAGCTTATCAGGTACAGGGGGCCTCGAGCAGTACTTC	CASSLSGTGGLEQYF	.	TRBJ2-7	TRBV7-6	TRBD1
TGTGCCAGCAGTTTTGCCTTCTCCGGGGAGACCCAGTACTTC	CASSFAFSGETQYF	.	TRBJ2-5	TRBV27	.
TGTGCCAGCAGTGGGAGTCTAGCGGGAGCTTACAATGAGCAGTTCTTC	CASSGSLAGAYNEQFF	.	TRBJ2-1	TRBV6-1	TRBD2
TGTGCCAGCGGGAGCAATCAGCCCCAGCATTTT	CASGSNQPQHF	.	TRBJ1-5	TRBV6-5	.
TGTGCCAGCAGTAGAACTGTTTCCGAGCAGTACTTC	CASSRTVSEQYF	once	TRBJ2-7	TRBV2	.
TGTGCCAGCAGTGAATACAGGGGAACGGGGGATGGCTACACCTTC	CASSEYRGTGDGYTF	.	TRBJ1-2	TRBV25-1	.
TGTGCCAGCAGTGAGGGGGGCCCGAACTATGGCTACACCTTC	CASSEGGPNYGYTF	.	TRBJ1-2	TRBV6-1	.
TGTGCCAGCAGTCCCCGGGCCCTAGACAACTACAATGAGCAGTTCTTC	CASSPRALDNYNEQFF	.	TRBJ2-1	TRBV27	.
TGCGCCAGCAGCACCGGGACTAGCGGGGGTCGGTACTTC	CASSTGTSGGRYF	.	TRBJ2-7	TRBV5-1	TRBD2
TGCGCCAGCAGCCAAGCCCCCCCGGGGGCCTTAAACTACGAGCAGTACTTC	CASSQAPPGALNYEQYF	.	TRBJ2-7	TRBV4-1	.
TGTGCCAGCAGTTTGACGGGACCTTCCTACGAGCAGTACTTC	CASSLTGPSYEQYF	.	TRBJ2-7	TRBV28	.
TGCGCCAGCAGCTTGGAGCGCTGGGGAGATACGCAGTATTTT	CASSLERWGDTQYF	.	TRBJ2-3	TRBV5-1	.
TGCAGCGTTGCCTGGGGAGGGGGCACTGAAGCTTTCTTT	CSVAWGGGTEAFF	.	TRBJ1-1	TRBV29-1	.
TGTGCCACTACGACAGGGGGCGCGGGCACAGATACGCAGTATTTT	CATTTGGAGTDTQYF	.	TRBJ2-3	TRBV10-3	TRBD1
TGTGCCAGTAGTATAGAGAGCACAGATACGCAGTATTTT	CASSIESTDTQYF	.	TRBJ2-3	TRBV19	.
TGTGCCAGCAGTTTGACCAACAGTTCACCCCTCCACTTT	CASSLTNSSPLHF	.	TRBJ1-6	TRBV27	.
TGTGCCAGCAGTGGCCGGACAGGGTCCGGGGAGACCCAGTACTTC	CASSGRTGSGETQYF	.	TRBJ2-5	TRBV2	TRBD1
TGTGCCAGCAGCTCCTGGACAGGCCCCTACGAGCAGTACTTC	CASSSWTGPYEQYF	.	TRBJ2-7	TRBV7-2	TRBD1
TGTGCCAGCAGCTTAAGGGCTAGCGGGGGACAGGCAGATACGCAGTATTTT	CASSLRASGGQADTQYF	.	TRBJ2-3	TRBV7-3	TRBD2
TGTGCCAGCAGCTTGGGGACAGGGGAAGGCTACGAGCAGTACTTC	CASSLGTGEGYEQYF	.	TRBJ2-7	TRBV7-3	TRBD1
TGTGCCAGCCGGCGCGGCGGGGGGGCCTCCGGGGATACGCAGTATTTT	CASRRGGGASGDTQYF	.	TRBJ2-3	TRBV7-2	TRBD2
TGTGCCTGGACCCGGACAGGGGAAGCTTTCTTT	CAWTRTGEAFF	.	TRBJ1-1	TRBV30	TRBD1
TGTGCCTGGAGTAACCAGGGTGGGGGGGAGCTGTTTTTT	CAWSNQGGGELFF	.	TRBJ2-2	TRBV30	.